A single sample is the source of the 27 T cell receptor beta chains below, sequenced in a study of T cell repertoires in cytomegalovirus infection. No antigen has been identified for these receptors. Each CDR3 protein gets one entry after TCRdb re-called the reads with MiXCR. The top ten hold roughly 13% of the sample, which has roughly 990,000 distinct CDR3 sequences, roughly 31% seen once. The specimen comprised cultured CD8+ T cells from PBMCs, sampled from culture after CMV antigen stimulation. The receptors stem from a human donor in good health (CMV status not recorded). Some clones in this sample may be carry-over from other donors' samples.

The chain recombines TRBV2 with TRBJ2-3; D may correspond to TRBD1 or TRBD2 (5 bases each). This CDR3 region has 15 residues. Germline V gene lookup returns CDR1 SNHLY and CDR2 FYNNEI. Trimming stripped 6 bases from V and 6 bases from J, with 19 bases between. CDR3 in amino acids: CASSPSGPAVDTQYF. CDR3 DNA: TGTGCCAGCAGCCCCTCGGGGCCGGCCGTCGATACGCAGTATTTT.

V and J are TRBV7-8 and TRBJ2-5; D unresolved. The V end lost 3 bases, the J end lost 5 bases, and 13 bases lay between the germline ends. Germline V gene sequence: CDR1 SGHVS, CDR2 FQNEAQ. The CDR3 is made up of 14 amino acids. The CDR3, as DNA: TGTGCCAGCAGCTTGGGGTTGGTGGGGGAGACCCAGTACTTC. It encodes CASSLGLVGETQYF.

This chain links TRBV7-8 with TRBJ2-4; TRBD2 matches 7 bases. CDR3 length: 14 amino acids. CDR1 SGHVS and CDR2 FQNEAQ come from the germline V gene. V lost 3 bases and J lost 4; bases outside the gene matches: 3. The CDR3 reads CASSFSGRKNIQYF. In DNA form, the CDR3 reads TGTGCCAGCAGCTTTAGCGGGCGAAAAAACATTCAGTACTTC.

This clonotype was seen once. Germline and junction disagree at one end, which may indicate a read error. The CDR3 protein is CASNLMGARGYGYTF. The CDR3, as DNA: TGTGCCAGCAACTTAATGGGGGCGCGGGGCTATGGCTACACCTTC. J is TRBJ1-2 and V is TRBV7-2; D is perhaps TRBD1 (6 bases). Germline V gives CDR1 SGHTA, CDR2 FQGNSA. The CDR3 contains 15 residues.

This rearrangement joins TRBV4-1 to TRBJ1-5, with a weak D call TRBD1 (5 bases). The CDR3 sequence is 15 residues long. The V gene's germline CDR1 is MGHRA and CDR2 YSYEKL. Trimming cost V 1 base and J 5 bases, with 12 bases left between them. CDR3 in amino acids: CASSQVVTGDQPQHF. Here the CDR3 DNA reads TGCGCCAGCAGCCAAGTCGTAACAGGCGATCAGCCCCAGCATTTT.

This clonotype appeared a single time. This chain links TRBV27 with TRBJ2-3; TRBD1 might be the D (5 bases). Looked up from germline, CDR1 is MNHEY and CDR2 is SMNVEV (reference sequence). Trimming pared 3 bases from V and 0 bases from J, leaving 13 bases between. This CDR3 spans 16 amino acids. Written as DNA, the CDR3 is TGTGCCAGCAGTTTCTTCGGACACCCTAGCACAGATACGCAGTATTTT. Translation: CASSFFGHPSTDTQYF.

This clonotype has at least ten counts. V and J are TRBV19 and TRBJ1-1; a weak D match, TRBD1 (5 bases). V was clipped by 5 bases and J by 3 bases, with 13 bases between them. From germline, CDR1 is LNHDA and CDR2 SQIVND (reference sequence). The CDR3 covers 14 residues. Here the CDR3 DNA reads TGTGCCAGTAGTCTCCAGGGCGGTTACACTGAAGCTTTCTTT. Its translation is CASSLQGGYTEAFF. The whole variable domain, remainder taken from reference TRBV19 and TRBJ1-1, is DGGITQSPKYLFRKEGQNVTLSCEQNLNHDAMYWYRQDPGQGLRLIYYSQIVNDFQKGDIAEGYSVSREKKESFPLTVTSAQKNPTAFYLCASSLQGGYTEAFFGQGTRLTVV.

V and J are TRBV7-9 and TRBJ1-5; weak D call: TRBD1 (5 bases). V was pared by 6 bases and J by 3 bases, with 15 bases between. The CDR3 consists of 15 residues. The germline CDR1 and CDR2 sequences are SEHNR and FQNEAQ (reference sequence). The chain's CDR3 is CASSPEGANNQPQHF. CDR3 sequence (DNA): TGTGCCAGCAGTCCCGAAGGGGCTAACAATCAGCCCCAGCATTTT.

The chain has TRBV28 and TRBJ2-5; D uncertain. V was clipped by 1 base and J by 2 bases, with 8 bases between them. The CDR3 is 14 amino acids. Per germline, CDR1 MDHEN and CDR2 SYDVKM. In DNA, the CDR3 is TGTGCCAGCAGTTTATTGGTCCTTCAAGAGACCCAGTACTTC. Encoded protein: CASSLLVLQETQYF.

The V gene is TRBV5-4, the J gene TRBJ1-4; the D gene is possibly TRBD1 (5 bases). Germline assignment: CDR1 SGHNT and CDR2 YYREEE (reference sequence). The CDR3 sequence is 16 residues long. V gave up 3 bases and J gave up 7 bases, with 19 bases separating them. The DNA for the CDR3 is TGTGCCAGCAGCTCGGAAACTGGGACCGTCGGTGAAAAACTGTTTTTT. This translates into CASSSETGTVGEKLFF.

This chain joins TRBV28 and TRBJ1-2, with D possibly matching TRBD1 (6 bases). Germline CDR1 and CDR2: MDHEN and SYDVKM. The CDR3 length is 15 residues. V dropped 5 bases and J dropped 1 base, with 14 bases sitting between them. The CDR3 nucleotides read TGTGCCAGCAGTAAACCCCCGGACAGTAACTATGGCTACACCTTC. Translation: CASSKPPDSNYGYTF.

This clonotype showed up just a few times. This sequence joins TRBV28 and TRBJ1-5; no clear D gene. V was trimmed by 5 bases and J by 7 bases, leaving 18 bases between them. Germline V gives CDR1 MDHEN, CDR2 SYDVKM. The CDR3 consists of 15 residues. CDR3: CASSTTWGIGQPQHF. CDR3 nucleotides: TGTGCCAGCAGTACCACATGGGGAATCGGACAGCCCCAGCATTTT.

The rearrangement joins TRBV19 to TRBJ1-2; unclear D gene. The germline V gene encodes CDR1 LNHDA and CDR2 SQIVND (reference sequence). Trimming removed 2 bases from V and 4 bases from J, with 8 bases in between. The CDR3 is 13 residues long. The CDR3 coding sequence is TGTGCCAGTAGTATATCCCCATCCTATGGCTACACCTTC. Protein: CASSISPSYGYTF.

The DNA of the CDR3 is TGTGCCACCAGTGATCCTGGACAGGGTCAAGAGACCCAGTACTTC. The encoded protein is CATSDPGQGQETQYF. This chain links TRBV24-1 with TRBJ2-5; TRBD1 matches at 8 bases. This CDR3 region has 15 residues. Germline lookup yields CDR1 KGHDR and CDR2 SFDVKD. V lost 3 bases and J lost 2; bases outside the gene matches: 4.

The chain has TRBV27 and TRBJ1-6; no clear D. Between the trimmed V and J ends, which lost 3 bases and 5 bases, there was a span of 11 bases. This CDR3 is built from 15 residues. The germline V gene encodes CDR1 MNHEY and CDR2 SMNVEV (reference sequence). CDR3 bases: TGTGCCAGCAGTTTGATCAAGCGGGATAATTCACCCCTCCACTTT. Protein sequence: CASSLIKRDNSPLHF.

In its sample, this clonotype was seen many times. The CDR3 region has the DNA TGTGCCAGCAGTTACTCACTCGGGGGGCGCTACAATGAGCAGTTCTTC. It encodes CASSYSLGGRYNEQFF. This chain connects TRBV6-5 to TRBJ2-1, with a possible D match to TRBD2 (7 bases). V lost 0 bases, J lost 3 bases, and 12 bases lay in between. The CDR3 contains 16 residues. Looked up from germline, CDR1 is MNHEY and CDR2 is SVGAGI.

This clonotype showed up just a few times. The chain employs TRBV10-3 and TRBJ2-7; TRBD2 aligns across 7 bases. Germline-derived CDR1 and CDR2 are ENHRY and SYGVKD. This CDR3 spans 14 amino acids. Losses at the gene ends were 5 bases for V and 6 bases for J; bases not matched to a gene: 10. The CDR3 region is CAISPEAGLGEQYF. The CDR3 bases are TGTGCCATCAGTCCGGAAGCGGGGTTGGGCGAGCAGTACTTC.

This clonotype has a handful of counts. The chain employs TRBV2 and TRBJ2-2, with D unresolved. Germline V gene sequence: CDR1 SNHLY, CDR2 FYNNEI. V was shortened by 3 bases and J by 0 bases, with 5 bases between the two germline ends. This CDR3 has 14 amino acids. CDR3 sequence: CASSDLANTGELFF. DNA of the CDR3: TGTGCCAGCAGTGATTTAGCGAACACCGGGGAGCTGTTTTTT.

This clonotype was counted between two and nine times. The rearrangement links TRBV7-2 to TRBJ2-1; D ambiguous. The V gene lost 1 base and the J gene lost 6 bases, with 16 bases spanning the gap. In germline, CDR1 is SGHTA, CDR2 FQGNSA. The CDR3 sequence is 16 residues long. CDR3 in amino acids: CASSLEPTNRPNEQFF. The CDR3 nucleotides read TGTGCCAGCAGCTTAGAGCCGACCAACAGACCCAATGAGCAGTTCTTC.

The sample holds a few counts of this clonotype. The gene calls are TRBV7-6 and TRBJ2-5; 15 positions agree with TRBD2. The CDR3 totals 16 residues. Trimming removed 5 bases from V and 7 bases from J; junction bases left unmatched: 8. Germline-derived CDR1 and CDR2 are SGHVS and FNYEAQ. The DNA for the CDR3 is TGTGCCAGCAGCGCTTGGACTAGCGGGGGGGAGGGGACCCAGTACTTC. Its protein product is CASSAWTSGGEGTQYF.

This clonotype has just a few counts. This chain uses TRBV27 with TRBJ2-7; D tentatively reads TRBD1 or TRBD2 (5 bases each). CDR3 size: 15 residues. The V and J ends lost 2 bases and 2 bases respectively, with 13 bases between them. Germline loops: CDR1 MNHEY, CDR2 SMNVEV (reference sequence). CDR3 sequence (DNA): TGTGCCAGCAGTTTAGTGAGGGGCCTAACCTACGAGCAGTACTTC. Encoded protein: CASSLVRGLTYEQYF.

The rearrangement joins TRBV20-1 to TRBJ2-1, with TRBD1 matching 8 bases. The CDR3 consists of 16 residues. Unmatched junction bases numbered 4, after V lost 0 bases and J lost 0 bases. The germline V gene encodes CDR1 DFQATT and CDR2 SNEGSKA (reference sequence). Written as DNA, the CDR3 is TGCAGTGCTAGAGAAGCCGGGACAGGCTCCTACAATGAGCAGTTCTTC. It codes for CSAREAGTGSYNEQFF.

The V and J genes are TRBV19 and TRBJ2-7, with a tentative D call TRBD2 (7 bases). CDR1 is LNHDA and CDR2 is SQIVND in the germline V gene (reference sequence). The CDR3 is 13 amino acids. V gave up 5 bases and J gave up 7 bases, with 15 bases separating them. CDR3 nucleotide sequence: TGTGCCAGTAGTCTCGGGGGGCACAGGGAGCAGTACTTC. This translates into CASSLGGHREQYF.

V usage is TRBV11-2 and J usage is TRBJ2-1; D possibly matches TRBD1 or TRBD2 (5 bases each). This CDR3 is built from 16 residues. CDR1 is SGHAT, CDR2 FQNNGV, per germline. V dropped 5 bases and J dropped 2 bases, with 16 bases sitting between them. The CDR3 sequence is CASSPGKGATYNEQFF. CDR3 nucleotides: TGTGCCAGCAGCCCCGGGAAAGGGGCCACCTACAATGAGCAGTTCTTC. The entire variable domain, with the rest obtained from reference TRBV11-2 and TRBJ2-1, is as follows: EAGVAQSPRYKIIEKRQSVAFWCNPISGHATLYWYQQILGQGPKLLIQFQNNGVVDDSQLPKDRFSAERLKGVDSTLKIQPAKLEDSAVYLCASSPGKGATYNEQFFGPGTRLTVL.

The CDR3 loop reads CASSVQETYYEQYF. As DNA, the CDR3 is TGTGCCAGCAGCGTACAGGAGACATACTACGAGCAGTACTTC. The gene calls are TRBV9 and TRBJ2-7, with D hard to call. CDR1 and CDR2 from the germline V gene are SGDLS and YYNGEE. Trimming removed 1 base at V and 3 bases at J, with 11 bases between. The CDR3 length is 14 residues.

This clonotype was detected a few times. The CDR3 DNA is TGTGCCAGCAGCTTCTACACCGGGGACTTTGAAGCTTTCTTT. The encoded protein is CASSFYTGDFEAFF. J is TRBJ1-1 and V is TRBV7-2, with a weak D call TRBD1 (5 bases). The ends were cut back, 3 bases at V and 7 bases at J, with 15 bases in the middle. Germline V gene lookup returns CDR1 SGHTA and CDR2 FQGNSA. CDR3 length: 14 residues.

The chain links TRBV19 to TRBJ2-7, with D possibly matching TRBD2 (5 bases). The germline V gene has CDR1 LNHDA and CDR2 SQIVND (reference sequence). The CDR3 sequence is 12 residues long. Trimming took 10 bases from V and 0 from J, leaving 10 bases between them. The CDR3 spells CATRRDSYEQYF. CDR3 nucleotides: TGTGCCACCCGACGGGACTCCTACGAGCAGTACTTC.